This entry features one T cell receptor (beta chain) sequence. Its target is not known. This cohort consisted of healthy bone marrow donors. PCR involved 60 Vbeta and 13 Jbeta primers. Sequenced by immunoSEQ multiplex PCR; TCRdb stores in-frame clones only, minus some. The table records 45,000 to 65,000 clones, 70% to 85% of them present only once. The source of the sample is a study of cytomegalovirus exposure and HLA in healthy donors. Whole-study results and caveats: Investigators reported approximately 170 TCR beta chains as tied to cytomegalovirus. Later work associated 17,000 or so TCR beta sequences with HLA alleles at 0.05 false discovery rate.

The CDR3 sequence is 14 residues long. Germline V lookup: CDR1 MNHNS, CDR2 SASEGT. The ends were cut back, 10 bases at V and 5 bases at J, with 20 bases in the middle. This sequence was found in a man aged 30 to 39 in good health and CMV-seronegative. The material sequenced was PBMCs. The genes are TRBV6-1 and TRBJ1-1; a possible D gene is TRBD1 (5 bases). Here the CDR3 reads CATPGGVGFTEAFF. In nucleotides, the CDR3 is TGTGCCACGCCGGGGGGTGTTGGATTTACTGAAGCTTTCTTT.